A single sample is the source of the 29 T cell receptor beta chains below, sequenced in a study of tumor and adjacent non-tumor tissue in lung cancer. TCRbeta libraries were built with three rounds of nested PCR, modified from ARM-PCR. TCRdb used MiXCR to reprocess the multiplex PCR reads, holding one entry per CDR3 protein. The table has tens of thousands of distinct CDR3 sequences, approximately 71% seen once. RNA was extracted from bulk tissue without any cell sorting. Sequencing was carried out using lung tumor tissue. The receptors come from a woman between 65 and 79 years old with non-small cell lung cancer.

Concerning this clonotype: A much bigger clone sits one base away, suggesting this may be a read error. The gene calls are TRBV28 and TRBJ2-3, with D perhaps TRBD1 (6 bases). There are 15 residues in the CDR3. CDR1 MDHEN and CDR2 SYDVKM come from the germline V gene. Trimming shortened V by 5 bases and J by 5 bases, and 17 bases separated the two germline ends. The CDR3 DNA sequence: TGTGCCAGCAGTCCCTTCGGGACAAGGGGAGATACGCAGTATTTT. Translating gives CASSPFGTRGDTQYF.

Comments on this clonotype: The missing conserved phenylalanine or tryptophan at the end of this CDR3 makes a read error likely. The rearrangement links TRBV6-5 to TRBJ2-5; 8 bases line up with TRBD1. Trimming removed 6 bases from V and 4 bases from J; junction bases left unmatched: 16. The V gene's germline CDR1 is MNHEY and CDR2 SVGAGI. The CDR3 runs to 17 residues. CDR3 sequence reads: CASSSLTGDLWRETQYS. CDR3 coding DNA: TGTGCCAGCAGCAGTTTGACAGGGGATCTCTGGCGAGAGACCCAGTACTCC.

As concerns this clonotype: Sequence at one end of the junction differs from germline and may be a read error. The J gene is TRBJ2-7, the V gene TRBV29-1; 7 nucleotides match TRBD1. CDR1 is SQVTM, CDR2 ANQGSEA, per germline. The CDR3 covers 14 residues. The CDR3, as DNA: TGTAGCGTCCGGCGGAGCAGGGGGTCTTACGAGCAGCACTTC. It specifies CSVRRSRGSYEQHF.

The genes are TRBV6-2 or TRBV6-3 and TRBJ2-7; D is uncertain. Trimming left V 5 bases short and J 13 bases short, with 15 bases between. The CDR3 has 11 amino acids. CDR1 is MNHEY, CDR2 SVGEGT, per germline. The CDR3 spells CASSPSYGHYF. The CDR3 DNA reads TGTGCCAGCAGTCCCTCCTACGGGCACTACTTC.

CDR3 DNA sequence: TGTGCCAGCATCCTGTGGGACTCTGTCTACGAGCAGTACTTC. Its translation is CASILWDSVYEQYF. J is TRBJ2-7 and V is TRBV5-6, with a tentative D call TRBD2 (6 bases). V lost 6 bases and J lost 3, with 16 bases in between. Germline CDR1 and CDR2: SGHDT and YYEEEE. The length of the CDR3 is 14 residues.

About this clonotype itself: At one boundary the junction diverges from the germline segment, which might be a read error. The chain carries TRBV4-2 and TRBJ2-1; 7 bases map to TRBD1. In germline, CDR1 is LGHNA, CDR2 YNFKEQ. CDR3 length: 15 amino acids. CDR3 nucleotide sequence: TGTACCAGCAGCCAAAGACAGGGAGTCGCCAATGAGCAGTTCTTC. Amino acids: CTSSQRQGVANEQFF.

Of note for this clonotype: The junction departs from the called germline gene at one end, perhaps through a read error. The rearrangement uses TRBV28 and TRBJ2-7; perhaps D is TRBD1 or TRBD2 (5 bases each). Germline values: CDR1 MDHEN, CDR2 SYDVKM. The CDR3 runs 17 residues. The CDR3 sequence is CASSLYEGISLRYEPYF. The DNA for the CDR3 is TGTGCCAGCAGTTTATACGAGGGGATTAGCCTCCGCTACGAGCCGTACTTC.

A few counts support this clonotype. A read error is possible here, since a much larger clone lies one base away. The chain uses TRBV5-5 and TRBJ1-1; 7 nucleotides line up with TRBD1. The V gene end was trimmed by 4 bases and the J gene end by 4 bases; junction bases not matched to a gene: 10. This CDR3 region has 15 residues. Germline assignment: CDR1 SGHKS and CDR2 YYEKEE (reference sequence). The CDR3 region is CASSRTGFRGTEAFF. The DNA for the CDR3 is TGTGCCAGCAGCCGGACAGGTTTCAGGGGCACTGAAGCTTTCTTT.

Comments on this clonotype: A junction end diverges from the germline sequence, so it may reflect a read error. This chain links TRBV7-9 with TRBJ2-1; D is perhaps TRBD1 or TRBD2 (7 bases each). The germline V gene has CDR1 SEHNR and CDR2 FQNEAQ (reference sequence). This CDR3 has 15 amino acids. The CDR3 here is CASNPGGAGGNGQFF. CDR3 nucleotide sequence: TGTGCCAGCAACCCAGGGGGGGCTGGGGGCAATGGGCAGTTTTTC.

Of note for this clonotype: A much larger clone sits a single nucleotide away, making a read error possible. The chain couples TRBV6-5 to TRBJ2-6; TRBD2 aligns across 7 bases. The germline V gene has CDR1 MNHEY and CDR2 SVGAGI. The CDR3 length is 18 residues. This CDR3 reads CASSCSAGVYSGTNVLTF. DNA of the CDR3: TGTGCCAGCAGTTGCTCTGCGGGAGTGTACTCTGGGACCAACGTCCTGACTTTC.

Comments on this clonotype: This may come from a read error, since a much larger clone is one base off. This chain uses TRBV30 with TRBJ2-3; TRBD1 is a possible D gene (5 bases). The V and J ends lost 2 bases and 5 bases respectively, with 14 bases between them. CDR1 is GTSNPN and CDR2 is SVGIG in the germline V gene (reference sequence). This CDR3 region has 14 residues. The DNA for the CDR3 is TGTGCCTGGAGTCCGTGGCAGGGAAGAGATACGCAGTATTTT. Translation gives CAWSPWQGRDTQYF. Filled out from reference TRBV30 and TRBJ2-3, the complete variable domain reads SQTIHQWPATLVQPVGSPLSLECTVEGTSNPNLYWYRQAAGRGLQLLFYSVGIGQISSEVPQNLSASRPQDRQFILSSKKLLLSDSGFYLCAWSPWQGRDTQYFGPGTRLTVL.

This clonotype appeared once. This sequence joins TRBV28 and TRBJ1-5, with D perhaps TRBD1 (6 bases). This CDR3 comprises 17 residues. CDR1 and CDR2 (germline): MDHEN, SYDVKM. Between the trimmed V and J ends, which lost 5 bases and 16 bases, there was a span of 33 bases. The CDR3 loop reads CASSPGWGASGYQRQHF. The CDR3 coding sequence is TGTGCCAGCAGTCCCGGGTGGGGGGCTTCAGGGTATCAGCGCCAACATTTT.

A remark on this clonotype: Given the absence of the conserved phenylalanine or tryptophan at the CDR3 end, a read error is likely. V gene TRBV6-5 combines with J gene TRBJ1-3; 8 bases line up with TRBD1. There are 15 residues in the CDR3. With V trimmed by 8 bases and J by 3 bases, 9 bases remained unmatched. Germline values: CDR1 MNHEY, CDR2 SVGAGI. The DNA for the CDR3 is TGTGCCAGCGGACCCCAGGGGGCGCGTGGAAACACCATATATATT. It encodes CASGPQGARGNTIYI.

Regarding this clonotype: This may arise from a read error, as a much more abundant clone is one base away. The J gene is TRBJ2-5, the V gene TRBV20-1; no clear D. This CDR3 contains 13 residues. Trimming took off 0 bases at V and 6 bases at J, with 11 bases between the two ends. Germline V gene data show CDR1 as DFQATT and CDR2 as SNEGSKA (reference sequence). The CDR3 spells CSARELGVKTQYF. DNA of the CDR3: TGCAGTGCTAGAGAGCTGGGTGTAAAGACCCAGTACTTC.

Comment on this clonotype: At one end, the junction sequence differs from germline, possibly due to a read error. V gene TRBV5-1 combines with J gene TRBJ2-5; D is perhaps TRBD2 (5 bases). This CDR3 is built from 14 residues. Per germline, CDR1 SGHRS and CDR2 YFSETQ. This CDR3 is CAGRMGSGSLTQYF. CDR3 nucleotide sequence: TGCGCCGGCAGGATGGGATCGGGATCCTTGACCCAGTACTTC.

With respect to this clonotype: It may be a read error: a sequence one base away is much more abundant. This sequence joins TRBV13 and TRBJ2-2; D not resolved. Germline CDR1 and CDR2: PRHDT and FYEKMQ (reference sequence). The CDR3 contains 14 residues. The DNA for the CDR3 is TGTGTCAGCAAACGGGTCCTGCCCCCCGGGGAGCTGTTTTTT. This gives the protein CVSKRVLPPGELFF. Full variable domain (missing parts from reference TRBV13 and TRBJ2-2): AAGVIQSPRHLIKEKRETATLKCYPIPRHDTVYWYQQGPGQDPQFLISFYEKMQSDKGSIPDRFSAQQFSDYHSELNMSSLELGDSALYFCVSKRVLPPGELFFGEGSRLTVL.

The rearrangement joins TRBV4-1 to TRBJ1-4; D gene unclear. The length of the CDR3 is 17 residues. V lost 1 base to trimming and J lost 12 bases, with 24 bases between them. Germline V CDR1 and CDR2: MGHRA, YSYEKL. The CDR3 DNA reads as TGCGCCAGCAGCCAAGTTCAGACGATGGCAACTAATGATGAACTGTTTTTT. This gives the protein CASSQVQTMATNDELFF.

Turning to this clonotype: This may be a read error: a much more frequent sequence differs by one nucleotide. The chain recombines TRBV28 with TRBJ2-5, with D unresolved. The CDR3 runs 15 residues. Germline CDR1 MDHEN, CDR2 SYDVKM. CDR3 in DNA: TGTGTCAGCAGACGCGCCTTAGTCACTGTGTCGACCCAGTACTTC. Translating it yields CVSRRALVTVSTQYF.

About this clonotype: A read error may produce the germline difference seen at one junction end. The rearrangement links TRBV13 to TRBJ2-7, with TRBD2 as a possible D gene (5 bases). The CDR3 runs 13 residues. Germline values: CDR1 PRHDT, CDR2 FYEKMQ (reference sequence). The DNA of the CDR3 is TGTCCCAGCAGCCCGGGGAAAAGACCCGAGCAATACTTC. Residues: CPSSPGKRPEQYF.

The V gene is TRBV12-3 or TRBV12-4, the J gene TRBJ2-7; 8 nucleotides align to TRBD2. V lost 4 bases, J lost 5 bases, and 4 bases stayed unmatched. This CDR3 comprises 13 residues. The CDR3 sequence is CASSWTSLDEQYF. CDR3 bases: TGTGCCAGCAGTTGGACTAGCCTGGACGAGCAGTACTTC.

To note about this clonotype: Relative to the germline gene, one junction end is altered; a read error may explain this. The chain combines TRBV7-2 with TRBJ1-5, with 7 bases identical to TRBD1. The germline V gene has CDR1 SGHTA and CDR2 FQGNSA. The CDR3 covers 18 residues. CDR3 in DNA: TGTGCCTGCAGCCCTAGACACCGGACAGGCAACACCATTCAGCCCCAGCATTTT. This translates into CACSPRHRTGNTIQPQHF.

This clonotype came up once. One junction end does not reproduce the germline sequence, and a read error may be involved. The chain's CDR3 is CPSKQGGHTDTQYF. CDR3 coding DNA: TGCCCCAGCAAGCAGGGAGGCCACACAGATACGCAGTATTTT. The genes are TRBV5-1 and TRBJ2-3; tentatively, D is TRBD2 (6 bases). The CDR3 spans 14 residues. CDR1 is SGHRS and CDR2 is YFSETQ in the germline V gene.

About this clonotype: The junction does not match germline at one end; this may be a read error. The rearrangement links TRBV10-3 to TRBJ1-5, with no clear D. The CDR3 contains 15 residues. Germline-derived CDR1 and CDR2 are ENHRY and SYGVKD. CDR3 sequence: CVISDGSYSNQPQHF. The CDR3 DNA reads as TGTGTCATCAGTGACGGCAGCTATAGCAATCAGCCCCAGCATTTT.

The V and J genes are TRBV29-1 and TRBJ2-3; weak D call: TRBD1 (5 bases). The CDR3 spans 12 residues. The germline gives CDR1 SQVTM, CDR2 ANQGSEA. The ends were cut back, 6 bases at V and 15 bases at J, with 22 bases in the middle. The CDR3 region is CSVKGSTDTYYF. The CDR3 DNA follows: TGCAGCGTAAAGGGGTCCACAGATACGTACTATTTT.

On this clonotype itself: A read error is likely, as this CDR3 ends without the conserved phenylalanine or tryptophan. The CDR3 bases are TGCAGTGCGGGGGAGGGCCGACTTAACTCGGAAGAGACCCAGTACGTC. Residues: CSAGEGRLNSEETQYV. The V gene is TRBV20-1, the J gene TRBJ2-5; 7 bases map to TRBD2. This CDR3 comprises 16 residues. Germline loops: CDR1 DFQATT, CDR2 SNEGSKA (reference sequence). The junction had 16 bases not matched to a gene; V was cut back by 6 bases and J by 3 bases.

Ten or more counts support this clonotype. The chain has TRBV5-1 and TRBJ1-2, with D hard to call. The CDR3 is 14 residues long. V lost 6 bases and J lost 2, with 14 bases in between. CDR1 and CDR2 (germline): SGHRS, YFSETQ. For the CDR3, the DNA is TGCGCCAGCACCCCGGCGGTCGCAAACTATGGCTACACCTTC. Translating gives CASTPAVANYGYTF.

Worth noting for this clonotype: A read error may explain this, as a much larger clone is one base away. V is TRBV15 and J is TRBJ2-3, with a tentative D call TRBD2 (5 bases). Germline V gene lookup returns CDR1 LNHNV and CDR2 YYDKDF (reference sequence). CDR3 length: 16 residues. Trimming removed 5 bases at V and 6 bases at J, with 21 bases between. The CDR3 nucleotides are TGTGCCACCAGCGCCCAGAAGCAGGAGGTGTGGGATACGCAGTATTTT. Residues: CATSAQKQEVWDTQYF.

This rearrangement joins TRBV28 to TRBJ2-1; D might be TRBD1 (7 bases). The V and J ends lost 10 bases and 0 bases respectively, with 28 bases between them. Per the germline V gene, CDR1 is MDHEN and CDR2 is SYDVKM. This CDR3 region has 19 residues. CDR3 sequence reads: CAISSGGLAGSGSYNEQFF. Written as DNA, the CDR3 is TGTGCCATTAGTTCAGGGGGGCTAGCTGGATCGGGCTCCTACAATGAGCAGTTCTTC.

This clonotype came up once. The V and J genes are TRBV6-6 and TRBJ2-1; D remains unclear. Trimming shortened V by 5 bases and J by 5 bases, and 16 bases separated the two germline ends. The CDR3 runs 15 residues. Germline CDR1 and CDR2: MNHNY and SVGAGI (reference sequence). The CDR3 DNA reads TGTGCCAGCAGTCCACGGCTACCTGGCAACAATGAGCAGTTCTTC. Translation gives CASSPRLPGNNEQFF.